This TCR beta chain was recorded in a study of CD8+ T cells in alopecia areata. Sequencing templates came from extracted RNA that was reverse transcribed into cDNA. Measured with immunoSEQ multiplex PCR; TCRdb has only the in-frame clones, and not every one. The sample records about 14,000 clones, approximately 58% being singletons. For five of the biomarker-study patients, the CD4+ cells were further sorted so as to obtain CD25+CD127- cells. The junction had 3 bases not matched to a gene; V was cut back by 3 bases and J by 4 bases. CDR1 and CDR2 from the germline V gene are SGHRS and YFSETQ. The CDR3 totals 14 residues.

The receptor was derived from a human donor with alopecia areata. V is TRBV5-1 and J is TRBJ2-2, with 7 bases matching TRBD1. Sequencing was performed on CD4+ Tregs sorted from blood. The CDR3 here is CASSSGQPTGELFF. DNA of the CDR3: TGCGCCAGCAGCTCGGGACAGCCCACCGGGGAGCTGTTTTTT.